These 12 T cell receptor beta chains were all obtained from the same sample, sequenced in a study of blood T cell repertoires in COVID-19. Sequenced by immunoSEQ multiplex PCR; TCRdb stores in-frame clones only, minus some. The sample contains roughly 150,000 clones, about 88% of which appear only once. The sequenced material came from peripheral blood. The receptors were gathered from a man aged 50 to 60 who had recovered from COVID-19.

This clone has only a few counts. The V call is TRBV19, the J call TRBJ1-2; D may be TRBD1 (5 bases). This CDR3 is 15 amino acids long. The germline V gene has CDR1 LNHDA and CDR2 SQIVND (reference sequence). V lost 6 bases and J 3 bases, leaving 17 bases between the germline ends. CDR3 sequence: CASSPTPTDHYGYTF. DNA of the CDR3: TGTGCCAGTAGCCCTACTCCGACAGACCACTATGGCTACACCTTC.

The sample holds a few counts of this clone. The rearrangement joins TRBV13 to TRBJ2-6; 9 nucleotides match TRBD1. V lost 6 bases and J lost 0; bases outside the gene matches: 6. CDR3 length: 17 amino acids. Germline CDR1 is PRHDT and CDR2 is FYEKMQ (reference sequence). The DNA of the CDR3 is TGTGCCAGCAGTCGGGACAGGGTTCGCTCTGGGGCCAACGTCCTGACTTTC. Its protein is CASSRDRVRSGANVLTF.

The genes are TRBV19 and TRBJ1-2; perhaps TRBD1 as D (6 bases). V lost 5 bases to trimming and J lost 8 bases, with 21 bases between them. CDR1 and CDR2 (germline): LNHDA, SQIVND (reference sequence). CDR3 length equals 15 residues. The CDR3 sequence: CASSSETGLIGGYTF. The CDR3, as DNA: TGTGCCAGTAGTTCCGAGACAGGTTTAATCGGCGGCTACACCTTC.

The gene calls are TRBV6-5 and TRBJ2-7; no reliable D call. This CDR3 has 11 amino acids. The germline V and J ends were trimmed by 6 bases and 6 bases, with 9 bases remaining between them. CDR1 is MNHEY, CDR2 SVGAGI, per germline. The DNA of the CDR3 is TGTGCCAGCAGGAATCGAGCCGAGCAGTACTTC. This translates into CASRNRAEQYF.

V gene TRBV7-6 combines with J gene TRBJ2-7; 9 nucleotides match TRBD2. The CDR3 is 16 residues long. Germline trimming cut 5 bases from V and 2 bases from J; bases unmatched to any gene: 10. Germline assignment: CDR1 SGHVS and CDR2 FNYEAQ. CDR3 DNA: TGTGCCAGCAGCCCTCTAGCGGGGAGCCAGGCCTACGAGCAGTACTTC. This sequence encodes CASSPLAGSQAYEQYF.

The chain recombines TRBV14 with TRBJ2-3; 10 nucleotides agree with TRBD2. CDR1 and CDR2 (germline): SGHDN, FVKESK. The CDR3 is 14 residues long. V was pared by 4 bases and J by 4 bases, with 2 bases of the junction left unmatched. DNA of the CDR3: TGTGCCAGCAGCCTCGGACTAGCGGCAGATACGCAGTATTTT. It is translated as CASSLGLAADTQYF.

Details on this clone: The junction shows a germline mismatch at one end, possibly a read error. The chain recombines TRBV2 with TRBJ2-2, with 9 bases aligning to TRBD1. This CDR3 region has 15 residues. The germline gives CDR1 SNHLY, CDR2 FYNNEI. CDR3 DNA sequence: TGTGCCAGCACTGAAGACAGGGGGAGAACCGGGGAGCTGTTTTTT. Protein product: CASTEDRGRTGELFF.

V usage is TRBV5-1 and J usage is TRBJ1-1; D is ambiguous. CDR3 size: 14 residues. V was pared by 3 bases and J by 0 bases, with 9 bases between. Germline V gene lookup returns CDR1 SGHRS and CDR2 YFSETQ. Here the CDR3 reads CASSSSNLNTEAFF. In nucleotides, the CDR3 is TGCGCCAGCAGCTCCTCAAACTTGAACACTGAAGCTTTCTTT.

The V and J genes are TRBV19 and TRBJ2-1; the match to TRBD2 covers 10 bases. CDR1 is LNHDA and CDR2 is SQIVND in the germline V gene (reference sequence). V shed 2 bases and J 8 bases; nucleotides not matched to a gene: 6. CDR3 length: 15 residues. In DNA, the CDR3 is TGTGCCAGTAGTATAAAGTCTAGCGGGAGCTATGAGCAGTTCTTC. Translated, it gives CASSIKSSGSYEQFF.

Of note for this clone: The identical CDR3 is also encoded by other nucleotide sequences in the sample. The chain carries TRBV15 and TRBJ2-7; unclear D gene. The CDR3 contains 12 residues. V lost 3 bases and J lost 7, with 10 bases in between. Germline V CDR1 and CDR2: LNHNV, YYDKDF (reference sequence). CDR3 sequence (DNA): TGTGCCACCAGCAGGGTCTCCGGGGAGCAGTACTTC. As protein: CATSRVSGEQYF.

J is TRBJ1-1 and V is TRBV14; 11 bases agree with TRBD1. The V gene end was trimmed by 4 bases and the J gene end by 5 bases; junction bases not matched to a gene: 3. Germline loops: CDR1 SGHDN, CDR2 FVKESK. The CDR3 sequence is 14 residues long. The CDR3, as DNA: TGTGCCAGCAGCCTGGACAGGGGGCGGACTGAAGCTTTCTTT. Its translation: CASSLDRGRTEAFF.

The chain uses TRBV28 and TRBJ1-2; TRBD1 matches 10 bases. V gave up 6 bases and J gave up 7 bases; unmatched junction bases: 8. Per the germline V gene, CDR1 is MDHEN and CDR2 is SYDVKM. The length of the CDR3 is 14 residues. This CDR3 reads CASRPTGGASGYTF. For the CDR3, the DNA is TGTGCCAGCAGACCGACAGGGGGCGCGAGTGGCTACACCTTC.